The T cell receptor (beta chain) described here comes from a study of Graves' ophthalmopathy and Graves' hyperthyroidism. Investigators amplified TCR beta CDR3 regions from RNA transcripts. First-round RT-PCR with HTBI primers preceded a second-round multiplex PCR. TCRdb processed the multiplex PCR reads anew with MiXCR; each CDR3 protein has one entry. The data hold hundreds of thousands of distinct CDR3 sequences, with just over 40% observed a single time. The V end was cut by 6 bases, the J end by 2 bases, with 13 bases between. The CDR3 is made up of 14 amino acids. CDR1 and CDR2 from the germline V gene are MNHEY and SMNVEV (reference sequence). Ophthalmopathy in the donors was of moderate-to-severe activity, with CAS ≥3, NOSPECS ≥4 and duration under 3 months.

The source material was peripheral blood. The receptor was isolated from an adult man with Graves' ophthalmopathy. The chain carries TRBV27 and TRBJ1-1, with D hard to call. Here the CDR3 DNA reads TGTGCCAGCAGGATCACTGGAGGCAACACTGAAGCTTTCTTT. This sequence encodes CASRITGGNTEAFF.